This T cell receptor (beta chain) was identified in a study of regulatory T cells in long-lasting Graves disease. Study conclusions and caveats: Only peripheral blood was studied, not thyroid tissue.

V dropped 6 bases and J dropped 1 base, with 9 bases sitting between them. Germline values: CDR1 MNHNS, CDR2 SASEGT. The CDR3 runs to 14 residues. This clonotype was recorded many times. Its specificity is unknown. The authors built TCR beta libraries using iRepertoire HTBI primers and Arm-PCR of CDR3 regions. TCRdb re-analysed the multiplex PCR reads in MiXCR, keeping a single row per CDR3 protein. Here the sample spans around 450,000 distinct CDR3 sequences, about 15% being singletons. The time point was: newly diagnosed GD, antithyroid drugs for less than 3 months. PBMCs provided the RNA from which the TCR library was made. This same sample was also part of a study on T cells in Graves' hyperthyroidism and ophthalmopathy. From that report: First-round RT-PCR with HTBI primers amplified the TCR CDR3 region.

This sequence originates from a woman younger than 45 with Graves disease. The chain couples TRBV6-1 to TRBJ2-2, with a weak D call TRBD2 (6 bases). Here the sequenced sample was peripheral blood mononuclear cells (PBMCs), taken at new diagnosis, from a patient treated with antithyroid drugs. CDR3 nucleotide sequence: TGTGCCAGCAGCGCGGGAATGAACACCGGGGAGCTGTTTTTT. Its protein product is CASSAGMNTGELFF.